This is a list of T cell receptor beta chains from one sample in a study of cytomegalovirus exposure and HLA in healthy donors. Libraries were prepared by immunoSEQ multiplex PCR; TCRdb keeps only in-frame clonotypes and omits some of them. The sample yields about 130,000 clones, about 82% seen once. Sequencing used PBMCs. The receptors shown here come from a man in his forties or fifties in good health and CMV-seronegative. The CDR3 runs from the conserved cysteine through the conserved F or W. D genes are given only for firm matches. Rows may omit the clone size; those that give it use once, few, many or a size class.

j_call v_call d_call clone_size cdr3_length cdr3_aa cdr3_nt
TRBJ1-2 TRBV5-5 - - 14 CASTPRGENYGYTF TGTGCCAGCACCCCTCGGGGGGAAAACTATGGCTACACCTTC
TRBJ1-1 TRBV20-1 - - 10 CSARFVEAFF TGCAGTGCTAGATTCGTAGAAGCTTTCTTT
TRBJ1-5 TRBV7-8 - - 16 CASSPRQGQSNQPQHF TGTGCCAGCAGCCCCCGGCAGGGGCAAAGCAATCAGCCCCAGCATTTT
TRBJ1-2 TRBV19 TRBD1 few 13 CASRPGTGYGYTF TGTGCCAGTAGACCCGGGACAGGGTATGGCTACACCTTC
TRBJ2-3 TRBV6-1 - - 14 CASSSRADTDTQYF TGTGCCAGCAGTAGCAGGGCCGACACAGATACGCAGTATTTT
TRBJ1-4 TRBV18 TRBD1 - 17 CASSLRPDRATNEKLFF TGTGCCAGCTCACTGCGACCCGACAGGGCAACTAATGAAAAACTGTTTTTT
TRBJ2-7 TRBV6-1 TRBD1 - 14 CASSGTGRIGEQYF TGTGCCAGCAGTGGGACAGGGAGAATTGGCGAGCAGTACTTC
TRBJ1-1 TRBV18 - - 14 CASSLGVVGTEAFF TGTGCCAGCTCTCTAGGGGTAGTAGGCACTGAAGCTTTCTTT
TRBJ2-5 TRBV5-6 TRBD2 - 15 CASSSLTSAAETQYF TGTGCCAGCAGCAGCTTGACTAGCGCGGCTGAGACCCAGTACTTC
TRBJ1-2 TRBV7-2 - - 13 CASSFQGGYGYTF TGTGCCAGCAGCTTTCAGGGAGGCTATGGCTACACCTTC
TRBJ2-3 TRBV4-2 TRBD2 - 20 CASSWEPGTSGGQLTDTQYF TGTGCCAGCAGCTGGGAGCCCGGGACTAGCGGGGGCCAGCTCACAGATACGCAGTATTTT
TRBJ2-7 TRBV18 TRBD1 - 14 CASSPLNRGVEQYF TGTGCCAGCTCACCACTGAACAGGGGAGTCGAGCAGTACTTC
TRBJ2-7 TRBV6-1 - - 12 CASRDFSYEQYF TGTGCCAGCCGGGACTTCTCCTACGAGCAGTACTTC
TRBJ1-5 TRBV2 - - 13 CASSDRDGQPQHF TGTGCCAGCAGTGACAGGGATGGTCAGCCCCAGCATTTT
TRBJ2-1 TRBV5-1 - - 19 CASSFTDQQHKGSYNEQFF TGCGCCAGCAGCTTCACAGACCAACAACACAAAGGCTCCTACAATGAGCAGTTCTTC
TRBJ1-1 TRBV5-1 - - 12 CASSLTQTEAFF TGCGCCAGCAGCTTGACGCAGACTGAAGCTTTCTTT
TRBJ1-1 TRBV7-9 - - 14 CSSSSATANTEAFF TGTTCCAGCAGCTCCGCAACAGCTAACACTGAAGCTTTCTTT
TRBJ1-1 TRBV28 TRBD1 - 15 CASSPWTGENTEAFF TGTGCCAGCAGTCCTTGGACAGGGGAGAACACTGAAGCTTTCTTT
TRBJ2-2 TRBV5-1 TRBD1 once 16 CASSLRGQGGNGELFF TGCGCCAGCAGCTTGAGGGGACAGGGGGGCAACGGGGAGCTGTTTTTT
TRBJ1-1 TRBV9 - few 13 CASSPAGATEAFF TGTGCCAGCAGCCCTGCGGGGGCCACTGAAGCTTTCTTT
TRBJ2-5 TRBV6-6 - - 13 CASSYTDQETQYF TGTGCCAGCAGTTACACTGACCAAGAGACCCAGTACTTC
TRBJ1-6 TRBV13 - - 13 CASSRDTDSPLHF TGTGCCAGCAGCCGGGACACAGATTCACCCCTCCACTTT
TRBJ2-1 TRBV5-4 TRBD1 - 14 CASSPGQGGNEQFF TGTGCCAGCAGTCCAGGACAGGGAGGCAATGAGCAGTTCTTC
TRBJ2-1 TRBV7-9 - - 15 CASSFLTAAYNEQFF TGTGCCAGCAGCTTTTTAACTGCGGCCTACAATGAGCAGTTCTTC
TRBJ2-3 TRBV29-1 - - 13 CSVEGGYTDTQYF TGCAGCGTCGAGGGAGGCTACACAGATACGCAGTATTTT
TRBJ2-1 TRBV7-2 TRBD2 few 16 CASSLEVAGGLGEQFF TGTGCCAGCAGCTTAGAAGTAGCGGGGGGGCTGGGTGAGCAGTTCTTC
TRBJ2-1 TRBV19 TRBD1 - 14 CASSTQGARNEQFF TGTGCCAGTAGCACACAGGGGGCGAGGAATGAGCAGTTCTTC
TRBJ2-2 TRBV10-1 - - 13 CASRPGNTGELFF TGCGCCAGCAGACCCGGGAACACCGGGGAGCTGTTTTTT
TRBJ2-5 TRBV5-4 - - 14 CASSPIAKEETQYF TGTGCCAGCAGCCCCATAGCGAAAGAAGAGACCCAGTACTTC
TRBJ2-5 TRBV6-6 - once 11 CASTRLETQYF TGTGCCAGCACGCGGCTGGAGACCCAGTACTTC
TRBJ1-5 TRBV19 TRBD1 - 14 CASSYQQGNQPQHF TGTGCCAGTAGTTATCAACAGGGGAATCAGCCCCAGCATTTT
TRBJ2-7 TRBV2 TRBD1 - 14 CASGSPGQGTEQYF TGTGCCAGCGGGTCTCCGGGACAGGGTACCGAGCAGTACTTC
TRBJ1-2 TRBV7-2 - - 14 CASSSPPLSYGYTF TGTGCCAGCAGCTCCCCCCCCCTCAGCTATGGCTACACCTTC